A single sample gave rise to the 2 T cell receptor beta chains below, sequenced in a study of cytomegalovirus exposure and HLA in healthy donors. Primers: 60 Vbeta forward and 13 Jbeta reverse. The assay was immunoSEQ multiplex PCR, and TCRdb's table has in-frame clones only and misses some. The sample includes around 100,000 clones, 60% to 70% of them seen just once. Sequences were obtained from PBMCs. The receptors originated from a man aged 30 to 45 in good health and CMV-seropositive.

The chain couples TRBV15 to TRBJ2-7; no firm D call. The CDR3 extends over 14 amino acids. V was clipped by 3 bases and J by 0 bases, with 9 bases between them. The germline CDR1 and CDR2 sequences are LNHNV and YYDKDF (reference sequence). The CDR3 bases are TGTGCCACCAGCAGTGACATCTCCTCCTACGAGCAGTACTTC. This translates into CATSSDISSYEQYF.

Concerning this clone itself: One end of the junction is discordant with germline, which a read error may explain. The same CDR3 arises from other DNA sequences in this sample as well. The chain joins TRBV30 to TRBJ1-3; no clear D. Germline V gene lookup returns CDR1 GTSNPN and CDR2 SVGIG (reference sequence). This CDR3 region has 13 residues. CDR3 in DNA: TGTGCCTGGAGCTTAGGGAGTGGAAACACTATATATTTT. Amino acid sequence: CAWSLGSGNTIYF.